The sequence of this T cell receptor beta chain was determined in a study of T cell repertoires in cytomegalovirus infection. As for the study in general: Carrying CMV and the relevant HLA type showed in public TCR beta signatures.

The length of the CDR3 is 14 residues. Germline CDR1 reads MNHNY; CDR2 reads SVGAGI (reference sequence). The ends were cut back, 4 bases at V and 3 bases at J, with 12 bases in the middle. Study outcomes and limitations: Summed public TCR beta family frequency identified CMV carriers bearing the relevant HLA. Within the response measured ex vivo, HLA-C-restricted CMV-specific TCR beta clonotypes were dominant.

About this clonotype itself: Its antigen is undetermined.

TCRdb passed the reads through MiXCR, listing each CDR3 protein once. The sample contains about 890,000 distinct CDR3 sequences, 25% to 40% of which appear only once. The chain has TRBV6-6 and TRBJ2-5; D might be TRBD1 (5 bases). This TCR was sampled from a human donor in good health (CMV status not recorded). Some clones in this sample may be carry-over from other donors' samples. This specimen was cultured CD8+ T cells from PBMCs, taken from culture after CMV antigen stimulation. The CDR3 loop reads CASSFYTTEETQYF. The DNA of the CDR3 is TGTGCCAGCAGTTTTTACACGACAGAAGAGACCCAGTACTTC.